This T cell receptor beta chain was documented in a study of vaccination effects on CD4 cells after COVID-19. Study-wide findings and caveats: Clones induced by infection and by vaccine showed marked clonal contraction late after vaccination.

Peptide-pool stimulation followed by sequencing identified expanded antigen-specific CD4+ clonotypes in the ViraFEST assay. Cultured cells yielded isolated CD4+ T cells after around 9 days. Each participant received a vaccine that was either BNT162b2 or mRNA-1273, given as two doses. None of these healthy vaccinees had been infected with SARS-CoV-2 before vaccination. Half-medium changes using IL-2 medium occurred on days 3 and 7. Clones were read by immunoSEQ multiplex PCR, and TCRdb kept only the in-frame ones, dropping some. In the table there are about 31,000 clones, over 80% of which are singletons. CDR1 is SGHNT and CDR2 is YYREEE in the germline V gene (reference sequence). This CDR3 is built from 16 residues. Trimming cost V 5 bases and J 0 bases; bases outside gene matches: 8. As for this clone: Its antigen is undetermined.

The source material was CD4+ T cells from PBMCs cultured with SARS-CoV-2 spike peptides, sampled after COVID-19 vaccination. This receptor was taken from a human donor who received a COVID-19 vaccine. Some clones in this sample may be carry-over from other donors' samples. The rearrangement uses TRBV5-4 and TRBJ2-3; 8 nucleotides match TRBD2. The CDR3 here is CASRRGGPTSTDTQYF. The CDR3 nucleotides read TGTGCCAGCAGACGCGGGGGGCCCACTAGCACAGATACGCAGTATTTT.